The 8 T cell receptor beta chains below all came from one sample that was sequenced in a study of T-cell memory formation after mild COVID-19. TCRdb re-called the 5' RACE reads with MiXCR, one entry per CDR3 protein. The sample lists around 90,000 distinct CDR3 sequences; 13% were seen once. The sequencing input was PBMCs or a T cell subset sorted from them (not recorded which). The source of these receptors is an adult woman who had mild COVID-19 (a few samples of this study predate the infection). Cell type and time point are not known.

This clonotype was counted a few times. V and J are TRBV5-1 and TRBJ2-2; no reliable D call. The CDR3 loop spans 18 amino acids. The ends were cut back, 0 bases at V and 0 bases at J, with 15 bases in the middle. Germline V gives CDR1 SGHRS, CDR2 YFSETQ. The CDR3, as DNA: TGCGCCAGCAGCTTGGAAGGGCTAGGGCGATCGAACACCGGGGAGCTGTTTTTT. This sequence encodes CASSLEGLGRSNTGELFF.

This clonotype was recorded a few times. The gene calls are TRBV7-9 and TRBJ2-1, with 8 bases matching TRBD1. Unmatched junction bases numbered 20, after V lost 5 bases and J lost 8 bases. Germline-derived CDR1 and CDR2 are SEHNR and FQNEAQ (reference sequence). The length of the CDR3 is 18 residues. CDR3: CASSNPQGGGQGIYEQFF. DNA for the CDR3: TGTGCCAGCAGCAACCCGCAGGGTGGAGGACAGGGAATCTATGAGCAGTTCTTC.

A few counts support this clonotype. The chain links TRBV29-1 to TRBJ2-5; 8 nucleotides agree with TRBD2. Germline CDR1 is SQVTM and CDR2 is ANQGSEA. V lost 0 bases and J lost 1; bases outside the gene matches: 7. This CDR3 region has 16 residues. CDR3 sequence reads: CSVEDKTSGSQETQYF. The CDR3 DNA reads as TGCAGCGTTGAAGATAAAACTAGCGGCAGCCAAGAGACCCAGTACTTC.

This clonotype has ten or more counts. V usage is TRBV12-3 or TRBV12-4 and J usage is TRBJ2-1, with a possible D match to TRBD2 (5 bases). With 5 bases removed from V and 6 bases from J, the gap between germline ends came to 17 bases. CDR3 size: 15 residues. CDR3 bases: TGTGCCAGCAGTCCTAGCTCTGGCCGGGGCAATGAGCAGTTCTTC. Its protein is CASSPSSGRGNEQFF.

This clonotype has more than one count but fewer than ten. This chain connects TRBV27 to TRBJ2-7; 7 nucleotides match TRBD2. The CDR3 covers 13 residues. CDR1 is MNHEY, CDR2 SMNVEV, per germline (reference sequence). With V trimmed by 7 bases and J by 2 bases, 5 bases remained unmatched. The CDR3 nucleotides read TGTGCCAGCAAAGCAGCGGGACCCTACGAGCAGTACTTC. Translated, it gives CASKAAGPYEQYF.

The J gene is TRBJ1-2, the V gene TRBV13; the D gene is possibly TRBD1 (5 bases). Trimming took off 4 bases at V and 8 bases at J, with 17 bases between the two ends. Germline CDR1 is PRHDT and CDR2 is FYEKMQ (reference sequence). The CDR3 consists of 14 residues. CDR3 region: CASSSVGQIRGYTF. Here the CDR3 DNA reads TGTGCCAGCAGCTCCGTGGGGCAGATTCGGGGCTACACCTTC.

This clonotype appeared many times. This chain joins TRBV29-1 and TRBJ2-3, with a possible D match to TRBD2 (5 bases). CDR1 is SQVTM, CDR2 ANQGSEA, per germline. The ends were cut back, 7 bases at V and 4 bases at J, with 15 bases in the middle. The CDR3 has 13 residues. The chain's CDR3 is CSAIPRGSDTQYF. For the CDR3, the DNA is TGCAGCGCCATACCCCGAGGGTCAGATACGCAGTATTTT.

With respect to this clonotype: At one end, the junction sequence differs from germline, possibly due to a read error. The chain links TRBV5-1 to TRBJ1-1, with no clear D. The CDR3 has 13 amino acids. Germline CDR1 SGHRS, CDR2 YFSETQ. CDR3 bases: TGCGCCAGCAGCTTGTCGGGGTTCCCTGAAGATTTCTTT. Encoded protein: CASSLSGFPEDFF.